This paragraph reports one T cell receptor (beta chain). Its specificity is unknown. The data were obtained in a study of CD8+CD57+ T cells in acquired aplastic anemia. In the study overall: DNA per sorted CD4+ or CD8+ sample ranged 0.2 to 27.4 ug, averaging approximately 3.3 ug.

Those patients picked for sequencing had displayed CD8+CD57+ cell expansion on flow cytometry. General study findings and limits: Between patients and controls, about 30 CD8+ CDR3 sequences were found in common.

Genomic DNA templated the TCR beta VDJ and CDR3 profiling. In TCRdb, the reads were re-called with MiXCR into one record per CDR3 protein. The table shows 180,000 or so distinct CDR3 sequences, with 48% occurring only once. The sequence came from a human donor with aplastic anemia. Sequenced sample: sorted CD4+, CD8+, or CD8+CD57+ T cells (not recorded which) from PBMCs.

The CDR3 DNA reads as TGCAGCGCTGGGGGACAGGGAGGCAATCAGCCCCAGCATTTT. Translated: CSAGGQGGNQPQHF. This chain connects TRBV29-1 to TRBJ1-5; TRBD1 matches at 9 bases. The J segment lost 2 bases and the V segment lost 7 bases, leaving 6 bases of the junction unmatched. CDR1 and CDR2 from the germline V gene are SQVTM and ANQGSEA. This CDR3 comprises 14 residues.